Following are 27 T cell receptor beta chains from one sample sequenced in a study. MiXCR was run by TCRdb on the 5' RACE reads, yielding one entry per CDR3 protein. This table has over 45,000 distinct CDR3 sequences, 26% appearing once. Treg sorting used a CD4+CD25+CD127-/low gate. The sample was tumor-infiltrating Tregs sorted from the breast tumor. These receptors all stem from a female donor with breast cancer.

Details on this clonotype: This may be a read error, as it is one base from a much larger clone. V is TRBV5-1 and J is TRBJ1-1; D ambiguous. The V gene's germline CDR1 is SGHRS and CDR2 YFSETQ. CDR3 size: 14 residues. This chain's CDR3 is CTSSLDARNTEAFF. CDR3 DNA: TGCACCAGCAGCTTGGACGCCAGGAACACTGAAGCTTTCTTT.

A remark on this clonotype: Relative to the germline gene, one junction end is altered; a read error may explain this. The gene calls are TRBV4-2 and TRBJ2-6, with 9 positions matching TRBD1. The CDR3 consists of 21 residues. Germline CDR1 reads LGHNA; CDR2 reads YNFKEQ. The CDR3, as DNA: TGTGCCGGCAGCTCCCAACCAATGGGGGGGACAGGGATCTCTGGGGCCAACGTCCTGACTTTC. Translated, it gives CAGSSQPMGGTGISGANVLTF.

This clonotype appeared a few times. The chain combines TRBV29-1 with TRBJ2-3; TRBD1 might be the D (5 bases). The CDR3 runs 12 residues. V lost 5 bases and J lost 3, with 9 bases in between. Germline CDR1 and CDR2: SQVTM and ANQGSEA. The CDR3 nucleotides read TGCAGCGTTTCGAAGGGGACAGATACGCAGTATTTT. It encodes CSVSKGTDTQYF.

This clonotype was counted at least ten times. The chain combines TRBV28 with TRBJ2-1, with 8 nucleotides matching TRBD2. There are 16 residues in the CDR3. The junction had 7 bases not matched to a gene; V was cut back by 2 bases and J by 4 bases. Germline values: CDR1 MDHEN, CDR2 SYDVKM. The CDR3 is CASSLRVAGIYNEQFF. The CDR3 DNA follows: TGTGCCAGCAGTTTACGGGTAGCGGGAATATACAATGAGCAGTTCTTC.

A single count supports this clonotype. The rearrangement links TRBV20-1 to TRBJ2-7, with D perhaps matching TRBD2 (5 bases). The CDR3 loop spans 14 amino acids. The V end was cut by 1 base, the J end by 4 bases, with 14 bases between. Germline assignment: CDR1 DFQATT and CDR2 SNEGSKA (reference sequence). The CDR3 loop is CSARAWGVDYEQYF. CDR3 sequence (DNA): TGCAGTGCTAGAGCATGGGGAGTTGATTACGAGCAGTACTTC.

This clonotype was seen repeatedly, ten times or more. The chain combines TRBV29-1 with TRBJ1-3; D not resolved. Trimming cost V 3 bases and J 7 bases, with 7 bases left between them. This CDR3 contains 11 residues. The V gene's germline CDR1 is SQVTM and CDR2 ANQGSEA. The CDR3 region is CSVDRVNTIYF. The CDR3 nucleotides read TGCAGCGTTGATCGCGTCAACACCATATATTTT.

There are many counts of this clonotype. The J gene is TRBJ1-1, the V gene TRBV20-1; possibly TRBD1 for D (5 bases). The germline CDR1 and CDR2 sequences are DFQATT and SNEGSKA (reference sequence). V gave up 4 bases and J gave up 1 base, with 13 bases separating them. CDR3 size: 14 residues. For the CDR3, the DNA is TGCAGTGCTAAGACCCCGGGGACGAACACTGAAGCTTTCTTT. This codes for CSAKTPGTNTEAFF.

This chain links TRBV6-5 with TRBJ2-7; the match to TRBD1 covers 10 bases. This CDR3 region has 13 residues. The trim removed 1 base at V and 6 bases at J, leaving 0 bases unmatched. From germline, CDR1 is MNHEY and CDR2 SVGAGI. The CDR3 loop is CASSYWDRGEQYF. The CDR3 nucleotides are TGTGCCAGCAGTTACTGGGACAGGGGCGAGCAGTACTTC.

This clonotype was detected many times. This chain links TRBV20-1 with TRBJ1-1; D gene unclear. Looked up from germline, CDR1 is DFQATT and CDR2 is SNEGSKA (reference sequence). V lost 0 bases to trimming and J lost 0 bases, with 5 bases between them. There are 13 residues in the CDR3. The CDR3 here is CSARETLNTEAFF. DNA for the CDR3: TGCAGTGCTAGAGAAACGTTGAACACTGAAGCTTTCTTT.

This clonotype was counted many times. The rearrangement links TRBV6-6 to TRBJ1-6; 10 bases are shared with TRBD1. The germline V gene encodes CDR1 MNHNY and CDR2 SVGAGI (reference sequence). The V and J ends lost 2 bases and 13 bases, in that order; junction bases with no gene match: 11. This CDR3 contains 16 residues. CDR3 region: CASSYPPTGGSFPLHF. The CDR3 region has the DNA TGTGCCAGCAGTTACCCCCCGACAGGGGGCTCCTTTCCCCTCCACTTT.

This clonotype was recorded many times. J is TRBJ1-1 and V is TRBV10-3; the D gene is possibly TRBD1 (5 bases). This CDR3 has 20 residues. Germline V gene sequence: CDR1 ENHRY, CDR2 SYGVKD. V gave up 6 bases and J gave up 10 bases, with 39 bases separating them. The CDR3 region has the DNA TGTGCCATCAGGAATATAAATCCCCCAGCCAGACAATCGGCAGGGAGGGGAGCTTTCTTT. It is translated as CAIRNINPPARQSAGRGAFF.

This clonotype showed up just a few times. The V gene is TRBV6-1, the J gene TRBJ2-7; D not resolved. The CDR3 spans 13 residues. Trimming removed 4 bases from V and 6 bases from J, with 13 bases in between. CDR1 MNHNS and CDR2 SASEGT come from the germline V gene. The CDR3 protein is CASSVGSLSEQYF. CDR3 in DNA: TGTGCCAGCAGTGTCGGGTCTTTGAGCGAGCAGTACTTC.

This clonotype was seen many times. The chain has TRBV9 and TRBJ1-1; D uncertain. With 4 bases removed from V and 7 bases from J, the gap between germline ends came to 11 bases. The germline V gene encodes CDR1 SGDLS and CDR2 YYNGEE. This CDR3 contains 12 residues. CDR3 DNA: TGTGCCAGCAGCTCCTCAGGCGATGAAGCTTTCTTT. Translating gives CASSSSGDEAFF.

This chain uses TRBV7-9 with TRBJ1-1, with D hard to call. The CDR3 length is 16 residues. The V gene's germline CDR1 is SEHNR and CDR2 FQNEAQ (reference sequence). Trimming took off 5 bases at V and 1 base at J, with 17 bases between the two ends. CDR3 protein: CASSPWAGERNTEAFF. As DNA, the CDR3 is TGTGCCAGCAGCCCGTGGGCCGGGGAAAGGAACACTGAAGCTTTCTTT.

V is TRBV12-3 or TRBV12-4 and J is TRBJ1-2; a weak D match, TRBD1 (6 bases). Between the trimmed V and J ends, which lost 8 bases and 2 bases, there was a span of 12 bases. The CDR3 loop spans 13 amino acids. This CDR3 reads CASARGGNYGYTF. The CDR3, as DNA: TGTGCCAGCGCCAGGGGAGGGAACTATGGCTACACCTTC.

This clonotype was observed at least ten times. V gene TRBV12-3 or TRBV12-4 combines with J gene TRBJ1-2; D is uncertain. Trimming left V 3 bases short and J 7 bases short, with 9 bases between. This CDR3 has 12 amino acids. CDR3 sequence reads: CASSFRGSGYTF. The DNA for the CDR3 is TGTGCCAGCAGTTTCCGGGGAAGTGGCTACACCTTC.

This sequence joins TRBV7-9 and TRBJ2-3, with 7 bases fitting TRBD2. Trimming took 5 bases from V and 5 from J; bases not matched to a gene: 1. This CDR3 comprises 12 residues. The germline gives CDR1 SEHNR, CDR2 FQNEAQ (reference sequence). The CDR3 protein is CASSPSGDTQYF. The CDR3 DNA is TGTGCCAGCAGCCCTAGCGGAGATACGCAGTATTTT.

A few counts support this clonotype. The J gene is TRBJ2-1, the V gene TRBV5-1; 8 nucleotides match TRBD2. V gave up 4 bases and J gave up 5 bases; unmatched junction bases: 11. There are 16 residues in the CDR3. Per germline, CDR1 SGHRS and CDR2 YFSETQ. In DNA form, the CDR3 reads TGCGCCAGCAGCCTGACAGTCGGGGGGGAAAACAATGAGCAGTTCTTC. It specifies CASSLTVGGENNEQFF. Full variable domain (remainder filled in from reference TRBV5-1 and TRBJ2-1): KAGVTQTPRYLIKTRGQQVTLSCSPISGHRSVSWYQQTPGQGLQFLFEYFSETQRNKGNFPGRFSGRQFSNSRSEMNVSTLELGDSALYLCASSLTVGGENNEQFFGPGTRLTVL.

This clonotype was seen a few times. This chain uses TRBV4-2 with TRBJ2-7; the D gene could be TRBD1 or TRBD2 (5 bases each). Trimming removed 4 bases at V and 5 bases at J, with 21 bases between. The CDR3 extends over 16 amino acids. Germline V CDR1 and CDR2: LGHNA, YNFKEQ. The CDR3 DNA is TGTGCCAGCAGCCGCCGGGGACCTCAGGAATTAGACGAGCAGTACTTC. This translates into CASSRRGPQELDEQYF.

J is TRBJ2-5 and V is TRBV7-9; D ambiguous. Germline assignment: CDR1 SEHNR and CDR2 FQNEAQ (reference sequence). The CDR3 is 12 residues long. Deletions cut 5 bases from V and 5 bases from J, with 9 bases between. In nucleotides, the CDR3 is TGTGCCAGCAGCGGCGAGGTTGAGACCCAGTACTTC. Protein sequence: CASSGEVETQYF.

The rearrangement uses TRBV6-2 or TRBV6-3 and TRBJ2-3; tentatively, D is TRBD1 (6 bases). Per the germline V gene, CDR1 is MNHEY and CDR2 is SVGEGT. The CDR3 loop spans 15 amino acids. The V end was cut by 2 bases, the J end by 6 bases, with 15 bases between. CDR3 residues: CASSYGQGISDTQYF. CDR3 nucleotides: TGTGCCAGCAGTTACGGGCAGGGGATATCCGATACGCAGTATTTT.

This clonotype was seen many times. In DNA form, the CDR3 reads TGCAGTGGCTTGCGGGGGGGGAACAATGAGCAGTTCTTC. Its translation: CSGLRGGNNEQFF. This rearrangement joins TRBV20-1 to TRBJ2-1; 9 bases are a match to TRBD2. The J segment lost 5 bases and the V segment lost 7 bases, leaving 6 bases of the junction unmatched. The CDR3 covers 13 residues. In germline, CDR1 is DFQATT, CDR2 SNEGSKA (reference sequence).

This clonotype was detected ten times or more. V is TRBV4-2 and J is TRBJ1-1; D is unclear. Trimming pared 0 bases from V and 0 bases from J, leaving 2 bases between. The V gene's germline CDR1 is LGHNA and CDR2 YNFKEQ. The CDR3 length is 13 residues. The CDR3 DNA follows: TGTGCCAGCAGCCAAGACCTGAACACTGAAGCTTTCTTT. Its translation: CASSQDLNTEAFF.

About this clonotype: Being one base from a much bigger clone, this may be a read error. The chain is built from TRBV5-1 and TRBJ1-1; tentative D call: TRBD1 (6 bases). Germline V gene sequence: CDR1 SGHRS, CDR2 YFSETQ. V was trimmed by 6 bases and J by 2 bases, leaving 17 bases between them. The CDR3 runs 15 residues. In DNA form, the CDR3 reads TGCGCCAGCAACTTACGGACAGTTGGAAACACTGAAGCTTTCTTT. Its translation: CASNLRTVGNTEAFF.

This CDR3 reads CASRITSGDNQETQYF. In DNA, the CDR3 is TGTGCCAGCAGAATCACTAGCGGGGACAACCAAGAGACCCAGTACTTC. This sequence joins TRBV4-2 and TRBJ2-5, with 10 bases that match TRBD2. The length of the CDR3 is 16 residues. V lost 6 bases to trimming and J lost 0 bases; unmatched junction nucleotides: 7. In germline, CDR1 is LGHNA, CDR2 YNFKEQ.

This clonotype was detected a few times. This sequence joins TRBV7-3 and TRBJ2-1, with 9 bases that match TRBD1. The CDR3 consists of 15 residues. V lost 4 bases to trimming and J lost 12 bases; unmatched junction nucleotides: 13. The V gene's germline CDR1 is SGHTA and CDR2 FQGTGA. CDR3 loop: CASSSPGQGMARQFF. DNA for the CDR3: TGTGCCAGCAGCTCACCGGGACAGGGTATGGCGAGGCAGTTCTTC.

A word on this clonotype: Possible read error: a much larger clone is one base away. The J gene is TRBJ2-2, the V gene TRBV6-5; tentatively, D is TRBD2 (6 bases). CDR3 length: 14 residues. Trimming cost V 8 bases and J 6 bases, with 16 bases left between them. The germline V gene has CDR1 MNHEY and CDR2 SVGAGI. Written as DNA, the CDR3 is TGTGCCAGCTCCGTGACTAGTGCCTCCGGGGAGCTGTTTTTT. Translating it yields CASSVTSASGELFF.